The clone carrying this T cell receptor beta chain was detected a few times. The antigen is unknown. The data are from a study of T cells in Graves' hyperthyroidism and ophthalmopathy. Study-level points and caveats: A 13 V-J signature model discriminated ophthalmopathy versus stable hyperthyroidism.

Germline CDR1 is DFQATT and CDR2 is SNEGSKA (reference sequence). The CDR3 spans 15 residues. Trimming cost V 1 base and J 7 bases; bases outside gene matches: 11. Graves' hyperthyroidism showing no ophthalmopathy progression within 18 months was considered stable. Researchers barred patients who had uncontrolled infection, other autoimmune disease, pregnancy or lactation. More than 9.5 ml fresh peripheral blood yielded the PBMCs. RNA transcripts served as the template for amplifying TCR beta CDR3 regions. HTBI primers were the set used in a first-round RT-PCR of the TCR CDR3. MiXCR, applied by TCRdb to the multiplex PCR reads, yields one record per CDR3 protein. The data hold approximately 700,000 distinct CDR3 sequences, with approximately 16% observed a single time.

This chain connects TRBV20-1 to TRBJ2-7, with 9 bases lining up with TRBD1. This TCR derives from a man younger than 30 with Graves' hyperthyroidism. Source material: blood. CDR3 in amino acids: CSARVTDRGLLEQYF. In DNA, the CDR3 is TGCAGTGCTAGAGTGACGGACAGGGGTCTCCTAGAGCAGTACTTC.